This T cell receptor (beta chain) was sequenced in a study of blood T cell repertoires in COVID-19. Study information: Samples came from the United States, Italy and Spain, spanning acute and convalescent COVID-19. Sample material is recorded as cDNA or gDNA derived from T cells, B-cell-depleted T cells, or PBMCs.

CDR3 length equals 15 residues. Germline CDR1 and CDR2: SNHLY and FYNNEI. With 3 bases removed from V and 0 bases from J, the gap between germline ends came to 9 bases. The assay was immunoSEQ multiplex PCR, and TCRdb's table has in-frame clones only and misses some. The sample records about 270,000 clones, approximately 90% being singletons. Up to 2 weeks before entering the study, exposed participants had met a COVID-19 case. The sample taken for sequencing was PBMCs or T cells enriched from blood (not recorded which). This sequence joins TRBV2 and TRBJ2-1; tentatively, D is TRBD2 (5 bases). The receptor was derived from a man aged 40-49 years who had been exposed to COVID-19. CDR3 DNA: TGTGCCAGCAGTGATCGAGGGTTCTCCTACAATGAGCAGTTCTTC. It codes for CASSDRGFSYNEQFF.